The clone carrying this TCR beta chain has just one count. Trimming removed 2 bases from V and 0 bases from J, with 5 bases in between. Per germline, CDR1 MNHEY and CDR2 SVGEGT. The CDR3 has 14 residues. Random hexamers were used to reverse transcribe roughly 0.45 to 1 ug of RNA. The CDR3 of TCR beta was amplified by immunoSEQ multiplex PCR across 54 Vbeta and 13 Jbeta. TCRdb recomputed calls from the immunoSEQ multiplex PCR reads with MiXCR, one row per CDR3 protein. The table lists around 270,000 distinct CDR3 sequences, 85% of them singletons. The source of the sample is a study of CD8 T cells in Susac syndrome. The T cells that were sequenced for TCR beta were CD8+ and CD4+ cells from blood. Both CD4+ and CD8+ T cells were negatively isolated, and TEMRA cells underwent FACS enrichment.

V gene TRBV6-2 or TRBV6-3 combines with J gene TRBJ2-1; D gene unclear. The sequencing sample was made of CD8+ T cells from PBMCs. The TCR comes from a human donor with multiple sclerosis. The CDR3 bases are TGTGCCAGCAGTTACGCTTCCTCCTACAATGAGCAGTTCTTC. Protein product: CASSYASSYNEQFF.